A selection of T cell receptor beta chains follows, all from one sample in a study of shared clonotypes between healthy human individuals. Clones were read by immunoSEQ multiplex PCR, and TCRdb kept only the in-frame ones, dropping some. The table has about 700,000 clones, about 92% seen once; the top ten hold more than 20%. The sequenced material came from naive CD8+ T cells sorted from blood. The receptors derive from a man aged 25 to 40 in good health. The CDR3 runs from the conserved cysteine through the conserved F or W. D genes are given only for firm matches. The listing skips clone size in some rows; elsewhere it reads once, few, many or a size class.

v_call	d_call	cdr3_length	clone_size	j_call	cdr3_nt	cdr3_aa
TRBV11-2	TRBD2	18	NA	TRBJ2-1	TGTGCCAGCAGCTATAGCAAAGGGACTAGCGGGGCTTACAATGAGCAGTTCTTC	CASSYSKGTSGAYNEQFF
TRBV10-1	NA	16	NA	TRBJ2-1	TGCGCCAGCAGTGAGTCCCCAGCGGCGGTAAACAATGAGCAGTTCTTC	CASSESPAAVNNEQFF
TRBV19	NA	14	NA	TRBJ2-7	TGTGCCAGTGGGTCGGGTGCGGGGCCCTACGAGCAGTACTTC	CASGSGAGPYEQYF
TRBV25-1	NA	13	once	TRBJ2-1	TGTGCCAGCAGTGAATGGCGAGAGGGGGAGCAGTTCTTC	CASSEWREGEQFF
TRBV7-8	NA	11	once	TRBJ2-2	TGTGCCAGCAGCCTCCCCGGGGAGCTGTTTTTT	CASSLPGELFF
TRBV27	TRBD2	20	NA	TRBJ2-1	TGTGCCAGCAGTTTATCATCTCTTAGCGGGAGCGGAGGCTCCTACAATGAGCAGTTCTTC	CASSLSSLSGSGGSYNEQFF
TRBV5-4	NA	11	NA	TRBJ2-5	TGTGCCAGCAGCTTAAAGGAGACCCAGTACTTC	CASSLKETQYF
TRBV28	TRBD1	18	NA	TRBJ1-5	TGTGCCAGCAGTTCATACCGGGACAGGACTTATAGCAATCAGCCCCAGCATTTT	CASSSYRDRTYSNQPQHF
TRBV29-1	TRBD2	14	NA	TRBJ2-5	TGCAGCGTTGTGGAAGCGGGGGGCCAAGAGACCCAGTACTTC	CSVVEAGGQETQYF
TRBV6-5	NA	12	NA	TRBJ2-2	TGTGCCAGCAGTCTCCCAACCGGGGAGCTGTTTTTT	CASSLPTGELFF
TRBV27	TRBD2	16	NA	TRBJ2-1	TGTGCCAGCAGTAGCCCACTAGCGGGAGTTTTAGATGAGCAGTTCTTC	CASSSPLAGVLDEQFF
TRBV7-9	NA	16	NA	TRBJ2-7	TGTGCCAGCAGTCTTATCGTCCGGGAAAACCCCTACGAGCAGTACTTC	CASSLIVRENPYEQYF
TRBV6-1	NA	11	NA	TRBJ2-7	TGTGCCAGCAGTGGCTACTACGAGCAGTACTTC	CASSGYYEQYF
TRBV27	TRBD1	12	NA	TRBJ1-2	TGTGCCACCAGGACAGGGAACTATGGCTACACCTTC	CATRTGNYGYTF
TRBV13	TRBD2	15	once	TRBJ2-1	TGTGCCAGCAGCTCCCCGCTAGCGGAATACAATGAGCAGTTCTTC	CASSSPLAEYNEQFF
TRBV18	TRBD1	16	NA	TRBJ1-2	TGTGCCAGCTCACCACCGGTTGGGACAGCTAACTATGGCTACACCTTC	CASSPPVGTANYGYTF
TRBV5-6	NA	14	NA	TRBJ2-5	TGTGCCAGCAGCTTGGGCGCGAATCGGGAGACCCAGTACTTC	CASSLGANRETQYF
TRBV6-1	NA	15	NA	TRBJ1-1	TGTGCCAGCAGTGAGTTGTGGGGCCGGGGCACTGAAGCTTTCTTT	CASSELWGRGTEAFF
TRBV6-1	TRBD1	17	NA	TRBJ1-3	TGTGCCAGCAGCGAAAAAAATTGGGACAGCGCTGGAAACACCATATATTTT	CASSEKNWDSAGNTIYF
TRBV5-4	TRBD2	16	NA	TRBJ2-3	TGTGCCAGCAGCCGCGGGGGTGACCAACACCTCCAGAGGCAGTATTTT	CASSRGGDQHLQRQYF
TRBV4-3	NA	15	NA	TRBJ2-7	TGCGCCAGCAGCCAAGATAGGGCAGCCGCCTACGAGCAGTACTTC	CASSQDRAAAYEQYF
TRBV7-8	NA	14	NA	TRBJ2-2	TGTGCCAGCAGCGCGGAACGAGACACCGGGGAGCTGTTTTTT	CASSAERDTGELFF
TRBV7-9	TRBD2	16	NA	TRBJ2-3	TGTGCCAGCAGCCCAAGACTAGCGGCAAGCACAGATACGCAGTATTTT	CASSPRLAASTDTQYF
TRBV7-6	NA	13	NA	TRBJ2-7	TGTGCCAGCAGCACCGGGATTTCCTACGAGCAGTACTTC	CASSTGISYEQYF
TRBV5-4	NA	14	NA	TRBJ2-7	TGTGCCAGCAGCTTCCGGGGTGACGGGTACGAGCAGTACTTC	CASSFRGDGYEQYF
TRBV6-1	NA	12	NA	TRBJ2-7	TGTGCCAGCATAGGAGGGAACGGCGAGCAGTACTTC	CASIGGNGEQYF
TRBV5-5	NA	15	NA	TRBJ2-3	TGTGCCAGCAGCTCCTCAAAGGGGGGCACAGATACGCAGTATTTT	CASSSSKGGTDTQYF
TRBV9	NA	16	NA	TRBJ1-3	TGTGCCAGCAGCGGAGGAGCGGGGAACTCTGGAAACACCATATATTTT	CASSGGAGNSGNTIYF
TRBV6-6	NA	12	once	TRBJ2-3	TGTGCCAGCAGCCTCGACTCTGATACGCAGTATTTT	CASSLDSDTQYF
TRBV19	TRBD2	19	NA	TRBJ2-1	TGTGCCAGTAGTATAACCACCGGGACTAGCGGGAACCCCTACAATGAGCAGTTCTTC	CASSITTGTSGNPYNEQFF
TRBV27	TRBD1	14	once	TRBJ2-3	TGTGCCAGCCAAGGGGGCGTGTTTACAGATACGCAGTATTTT	CASQGGVFTDTQYF
TRBV9	NA	14	NA	TRBJ2-3	TGTGCCAGCAGCCGGTCGACCTTGACAGATACGCAGTATTTT	CASSRSTLTDTQYF
TRBV29-1	NA	15	NA	TRBJ2-2	TGCAGCGTTGAAGAATCGGGGGCGGAAACCGGGGAGCTGTTTTTT	CSVEESGAETGELFF
TRBV27	NA	19	NA	TRBJ2-6	TGTGCCAGCAGTTCTGCAGGCAGGGGACCGGAGTCTGGGGCCAACGTCCTGACTTTC	CASSSAGRGPESGANVLTF
TRBV4-3	NA	16	NA	TRBJ2-7	TGCGCCAGCAGCCAAGATTTAGGCCTCAGGCATGACGAGCAGTACTTC	CASSQDLGLRHDEQYF
TRBV9	TRBD2	15	NA	TRBJ2-1	TGTGCCAGCCGCCCGGGAGGGGGGACCTACAATGAGCAGTTCTTC	CASRPGGGTYNEQFF
TRBV19	NA	15	NA	TRBJ2-1	TGTGCCAGTAGTATAGTCGGGGGATTGAATAATGAGCAGTTCTTC	CASSIVGGLNNEQFF
TRBV7-9	NA	17	NA	TRBJ2-1	TGTGCCAGCAGCTCCACCGCGGGCCGACTAGTCAGCCATGAGCAGTTCTTC	CASSSTAGRLVSHEQFF
TRBV2	NA	12	NA	TRBJ2-7	TGTGCCAGCAAAGGGGCTCCCTACGAGCAGTACTTC	CASKGAPYEQYF
TRBV10-3	NA	16	once	TRBJ1-5	TGTGCCATCAGTGAGTCGAGGGGGACGGGGAATCAGCCCCAGCATTTT	CAISESRGTGNQPQHF
TRBV4-1	TRBD2	16	NA	TRBJ2-1	TGCGCCAGCAGCCAAGTCCGTCTAGCGGGAGTCTTTGAGCAGTTCTTC	CASSQVRLAGVFEQFF
TRBV4-1	NA	16	NA	TRBJ2-1	TGCGCCAGCAGCCAAGGGGCTTTCGGGGTCGCCAATGAGCAGTTCTTC	CASSQGAFGVANEQFF
TRBV9	NA	14	NA	TRBJ2-1	TGTGCCAGCAGCGGGGGGCTAGCGTCTAGTGAGCAGTTCTTC	CASSGGLASSEQFF
TRBV27	TRBD2	16	NA	TRBJ2-1	TGTGCCAGCAGTACTTTGGGGGACTACTCCTACAATGAGCAGTTCTTC	CASSTLGDYSYNEQFF
TRBV7-9	TRBD1	14	NA	TRBJ2-7	TGTGCCAGCAGCTTGAGACAGGGATCCTACGAGCAGTACTTC	CASSLRQGSYEQYF
TRBV29-1	NA	12	NA	TRBJ2-7	TGCAGCGTTGAAGTGGGGTGGGACGAGCAGTACTTC	CSVEVGWDEQYF